The source of this T cell receptor (beta chain) is a study of monozygotic twins with inflammatory bowel disease. The CDR3 contains 14 residues. From germline, CDR1 is MNHNS and CDR2 SASEGT. Following a re-call of the 5' RACE reads, TCRdb has one entry per CDR3 protein and lacks DNA. The repertoire table contains nearly 450,000 distinct CDR3 sequences. Investigators extracted total RNA from whole blood and did not sort T cells. The origin of this receptor is a human donor with ulcerative colitis or Crohn's disease, or a healthy co-twin of an affected twin (not recorded which). This chain uses TRBV6-1 with TRBJ2-7. The source material was blood. The CDR3 loop is CASSESGESHEQYF.